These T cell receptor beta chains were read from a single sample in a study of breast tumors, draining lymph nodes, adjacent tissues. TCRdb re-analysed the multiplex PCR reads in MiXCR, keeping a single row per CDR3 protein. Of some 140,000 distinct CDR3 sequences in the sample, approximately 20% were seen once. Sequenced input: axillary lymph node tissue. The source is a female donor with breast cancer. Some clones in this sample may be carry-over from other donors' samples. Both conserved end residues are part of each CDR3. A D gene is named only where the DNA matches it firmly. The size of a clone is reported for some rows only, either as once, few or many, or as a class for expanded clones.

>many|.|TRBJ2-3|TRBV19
CASSGDSDTQYF
TGTGCCAGTAGTGGGGATTCAGATACGCAGTATTTT
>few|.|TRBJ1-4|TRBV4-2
CASSQDGRAREKLFF
TGTGCCAGCAGCCAAGACGGGAGGGCGCGGGAAAAACTGTTTTTT
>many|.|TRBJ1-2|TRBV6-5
CASSDRLAYGYTF
TGTGCCAGCAGTGACAGGTTAGCCTATGGCTACACCTTC
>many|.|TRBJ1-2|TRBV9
CASSAPGVSGGYTF
TGTGCCAGCAGCGCCCCCGGGGTATCGGGTGGCTACACCTTC
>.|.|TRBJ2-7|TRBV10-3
CAISETGSYEQYF
TGTGCCATCAGTGAGACAGGGTCCTACGAGCAGTACTTC
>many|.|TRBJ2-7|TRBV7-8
CASSLAGTYEQYF
TGTGCCAGCAGCTTAGCGGGAACCTACGAGCAGTACTTC
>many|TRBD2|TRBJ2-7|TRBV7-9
CASSSVGGTSLREQYF
TGTGCCAGCAGCAGCGTAGGGGGGACTAGTCTGCGCGAGCAGTACTTC
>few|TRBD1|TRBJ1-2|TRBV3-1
CASSNRGSNYGYTF
TGTGCCAGCAGCAACAGGGGTTCTAACTATGGCTACACCTTC
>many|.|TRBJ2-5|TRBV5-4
CATCKGGSEETQYF
TGTGCCACCTGCAAGGGGGGATCTGAGGAGACCCAGTACTTC
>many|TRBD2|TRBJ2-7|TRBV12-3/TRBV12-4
CASSFKASGPYEQYF
TGTGCCAGCAGTTTTAAGGCTAGCGGTCCCTACGAGCAGTACTTC
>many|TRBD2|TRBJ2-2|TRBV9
CASSVGLAGGPDTGELFF
TGTGCCAGCAGCGTCGGACTAGCGGGAGGGCCTGACACCGGGGAGCTGTTTTTT
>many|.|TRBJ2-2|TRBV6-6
CASIKRRGTGELFF
TGTGCCAGCATTAAACGCAGGGGCACCGGGGAGCTGTTTTTT
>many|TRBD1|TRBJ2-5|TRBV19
CASSITWTGLETQYF
TGTGCCAGTAGTATTACCTGGACAGGGTTAGAGACCCAGTACTTC
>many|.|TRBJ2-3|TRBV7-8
CASSDLFRGRADTQYF
TGTGCCAGCAGCGACCTTTTTAGGGGTAGGGCGGATACGCAGTATTTT
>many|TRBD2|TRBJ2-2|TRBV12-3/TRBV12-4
CANRVAGGTGELFF
TGTGCCAACAGGGTAGCGGGAGGCACCGGGGAGCTGTTTTTT
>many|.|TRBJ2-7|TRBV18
CASSREGLIYEQYF
TGTGCCAGCTCACGAGAAGGACTGATCTACGAGCAGTACTTC
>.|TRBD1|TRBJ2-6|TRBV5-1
CASSLGQGAGANVLTF
TGCGCCAGCAGCTTGGGACAGGGGGCTGGGGCCAACGTCCTGACTTTC
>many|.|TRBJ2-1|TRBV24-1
CATSDLRRGERSNEQFF
TGTGCCACCAGTGATTTAAGGAGGGGGGAGAGGTCCAATGAGCAGTTCTTC
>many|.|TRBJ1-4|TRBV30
CACQKGLTVREKLFF
TGTGCCTGCCAAAAAGGGCTCACCGTGAGGGAAAAACTGTTTTTT
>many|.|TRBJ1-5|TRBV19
CASSMTKGGNQPQHF
TGTGCCAGTAGTATGACCAAGGGGGGGAATCAGCCCCAGCATTTT
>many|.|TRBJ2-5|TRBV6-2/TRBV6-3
CASSYLGQETQYF
TGTGCCAGCAGTTATTTGGGGCAAGAGACCCAGTACTTC
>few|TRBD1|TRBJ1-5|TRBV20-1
CSARSLGTGHQPQHF
TGCAGTGCTAGGTCGCTCGGGACAGGTCATCAGCCCCAGCATTTT
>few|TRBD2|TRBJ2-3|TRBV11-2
CASSFRTRDGGGTDTQYF
TGTGCCAGCAGCTTCAGGACTAGGGACGGCGGGGGCACAGATACGCAGTATTTT
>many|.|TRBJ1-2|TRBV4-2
CASSQDSRAGSGYTF
TGTGCCAGCAGCCAAGATTCTAGGGCAGGCAGTGGCTACACCTTC
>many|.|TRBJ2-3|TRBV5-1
CASSIKPGVVDTQYF
TGCGCCAGCAGCATAAAACCAGGGGTGGTAGATACGCAGTATTTT
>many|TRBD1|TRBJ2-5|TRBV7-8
CASRLPTGSETQYF
TGTGCCAGCAGACTTCCGACAGGGTCAGAGACCCAGTACTTC
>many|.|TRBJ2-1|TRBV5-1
CASSLAGAKLDEQFF
TGCGCCAGCAGCTTGGCGGGGGCGAAGTTGGATGAGCAGTTCTTC
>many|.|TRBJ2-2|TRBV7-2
CASSVRPSTGELFF
TGTGCCAGCAGCGTACGGCCGAGCACCGGGGAGCTGTTTTTT
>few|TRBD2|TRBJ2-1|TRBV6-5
CASSQTSGIEQFF
TGTGCCAGCAGTCAGACTAGCGGGATTGAGCAGTTCTTC
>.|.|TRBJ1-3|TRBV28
CASSNLRASGNTIYF
TGTGCCAGCAGCAACCTCAGGGCCTCTGGAAACACCATATATTTT
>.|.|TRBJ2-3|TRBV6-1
CASSEAVGLGPDTQYF
TGTGCCAGCAGTGAAGCGGTGGGGCTGGGACCAGATACGCAGTATTTT
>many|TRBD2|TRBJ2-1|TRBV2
CASSEIAGRSYNEQFF
TGTGCCAGCAGTGAAATAGCGGGTCGTTCCTACAATGAGCAGTTCTTC
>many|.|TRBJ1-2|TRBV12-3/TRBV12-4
CASRGPTGFYGYTF
TGTGCCAGCAGGGGACCCACAGGATTCTATGGCTACACCTTC
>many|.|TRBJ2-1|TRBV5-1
CASSLTSGSLYNEQFF
TGCGCCAGCAGCTTAACATCAGGGTCACTATACAATGAGCAGTTCTTC
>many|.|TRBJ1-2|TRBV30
CAWSSLRTSDGYTF
TGTGCCTGGAGTAGCCTTCGGACATCGGATGGCTACACCTTC